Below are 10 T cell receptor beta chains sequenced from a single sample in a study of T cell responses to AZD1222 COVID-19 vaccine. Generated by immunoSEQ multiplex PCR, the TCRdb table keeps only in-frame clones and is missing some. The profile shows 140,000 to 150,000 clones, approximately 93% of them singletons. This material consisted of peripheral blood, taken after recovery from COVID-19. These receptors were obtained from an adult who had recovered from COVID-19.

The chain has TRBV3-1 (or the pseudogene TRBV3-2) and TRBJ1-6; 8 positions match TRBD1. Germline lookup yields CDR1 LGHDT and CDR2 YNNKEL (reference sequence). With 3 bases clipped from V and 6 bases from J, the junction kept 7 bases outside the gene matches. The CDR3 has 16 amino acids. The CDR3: CASSHWGQDINSPLHF. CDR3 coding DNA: TGTGCCAGCAGCCACTGGGGACAGGACATTAATTCACCCCTCCACTTT.

CDR3 residues: CASTHNRGWDEQFF. The CDR3 DNA is TGTGCCAGCACCCATAACAGGGGGTGGGATGAGCAGTTCTTC. This chain links TRBV28 with TRBJ2-1, with 8 bases lining up with TRBD1. The CDR3 spans 14 residues. Germline CDR1 and CDR2: MDHEN and SYDVKM. J was trimmed by 8 bases and V by 7 bases; bases with no gene match: 10.

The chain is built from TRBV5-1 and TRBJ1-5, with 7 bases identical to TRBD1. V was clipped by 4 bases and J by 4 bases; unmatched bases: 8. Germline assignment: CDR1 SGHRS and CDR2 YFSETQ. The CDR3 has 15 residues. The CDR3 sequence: CASSPLGTENQPQHF. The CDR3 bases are TGCGCCAGCAGCCCCCTGGGGACAGAGAATCAGCCCCAGCATTTT.

The CDR3 loop reads CASSMGGAGEQFF. As DNA, the CDR3 is TGTGCCAGTAGTATGGGTGGGGCAGGTGAGCAGTTCTTC. J is TRBJ2-1 and V is TRBV19, with a possible D match to TRBD1 (5 bases). The length of the CDR3 is 13 residues. V was pared by 3 bases and J by 9 bases, with 12 bases between. Germline V gene data show CDR1 as LNHDA and CDR2 as SQIVND (reference sequence).

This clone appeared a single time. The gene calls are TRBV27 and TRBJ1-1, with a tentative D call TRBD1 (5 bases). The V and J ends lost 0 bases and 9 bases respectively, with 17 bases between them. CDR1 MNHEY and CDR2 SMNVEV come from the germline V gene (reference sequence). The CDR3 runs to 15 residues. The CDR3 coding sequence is TGTGCCAGCAGTTTATCGAGGGCCTCGTTGGGGCAAGCTTTCTTT. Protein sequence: CASSLSRASLGQAFF.

CDR3 amino acids: CATRAGTSIYNEQFF. The CDR3 DNA sequence: TGTGCCACCAGGGCCGGGACTAGCATCTACAATGAGCAGTTCTTC. The chain employs TRBV15 and TRBJ2-1, with 9 nucleotides matching TRBD2. CDR1 and CDR2 (germline): LNHNV, YYDKDF (reference sequence). The CDR3 runs 15 residues. Trimming took 6 bases from V and 3 from J; bases not matched to a gene: 6.

In nucleotides, the CDR3 is TGCAGCGTTGAGACCGGGACAGGGGGCTCTTGGGAGTACTTC. Translation gives CSVETGTGGSWEYF. The genes are TRBV29-1 and TRBJ2-7; TRBD1 aligns across 12 bases. The CDR3 spans 14 residues. CDR1 and CDR2 (germline): SQVTM, ANQGSEA. The V and J ends lost 3 bases and 11 bases, in that order; junction bases with no gene match: 11.

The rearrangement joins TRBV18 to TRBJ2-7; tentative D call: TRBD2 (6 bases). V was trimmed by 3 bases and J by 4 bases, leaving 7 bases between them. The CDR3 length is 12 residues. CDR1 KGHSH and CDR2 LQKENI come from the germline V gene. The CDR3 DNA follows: TGTGCCAGCTCACCGGGGGGATACGAGCAGTACTTC. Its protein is CASSPGGYEQYF.

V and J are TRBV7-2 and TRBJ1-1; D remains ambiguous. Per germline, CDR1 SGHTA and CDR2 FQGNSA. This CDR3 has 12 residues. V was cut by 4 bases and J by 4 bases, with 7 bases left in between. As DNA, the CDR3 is TGTGCCAGCAGCTCGACTGGCACTGAAGCTTTCTTT. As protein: CASSSTGTEAFF. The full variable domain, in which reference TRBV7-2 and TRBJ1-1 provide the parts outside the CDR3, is GAGVSQSPSNKVTEKGKDVELRCDPISGHTALYWYRQSLGQGLEFLIYFQGNSAPDKSGLPSDRFSAERTGGSVSTLTIQRTQQEDSAVYLCASSSTGTEAFFGQGTRLTVV.

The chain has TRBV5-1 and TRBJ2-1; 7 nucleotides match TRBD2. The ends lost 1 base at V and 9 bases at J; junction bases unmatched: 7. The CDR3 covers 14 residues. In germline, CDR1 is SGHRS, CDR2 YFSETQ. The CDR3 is CASSLRGSTGEQFF. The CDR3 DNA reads TGCGCCAGCAGCTTGCGCGGGAGCACGGGTGAGCAGTTCTTC. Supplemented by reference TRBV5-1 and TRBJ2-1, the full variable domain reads KAGVTQTPRYLIKTRGQQVTLSCSPISGHRSVSWYQQTPGQGLQFLFEYFSETQRNKGNFPGRFSGRQFSNSRSEMNVSTLELGDSALYLCASSLRGSTGEQFFGPGTRLTVL.